This TCR beta chain was identified during a study of cytomegalovirus exposure and HLA in healthy donors. The study, taken as a whole, reports: Highly shared variants forming one cluster were likely a sequencing artifact.

The CDR3 has 12 residues. Germline V gene lookup returns CDR1 MDHEN and CDR2 SYDVKM. V lost 8 bases and J lost 3; bases outside the gene matches: 3. Researchers ran the PCR with 60 Vbeta and 13 Jbeta primers. Data came from immunoSEQ multiplex PCR; TCRdb stores just in-frame clones and leaves some out. Here the sample spans more than 85,000 clones, 76% being singletons. Turning to this clone: Its antigen is still unknown.

This receptor was taken from a man aged 25-45 years in good health and CMV-seropositive. The sequencing input was PBMCs. The chain carries TRBV28 and TRBJ2-5; 7 bases align to TRBD2. CDR3 DNA: TGTGCCAGCGCCGCGGGGGAAGAGACCCAGTACTTC. Translating it yields CASAAGEETQYF.